The clone carrying this TCR beta chain has only one observation. Libraries were prepared by immunoSEQ multiplex PCR; TCRdb keeps only in-frame clonotypes and omits some of them. The data hold over 75,000 clones, with around nine tenths observed a single time. This entry is derived from a study of OX40 agonist ivuxolimab in advanced cancers. The receptor was derived from an adult with an advanced solid tumor such as melanoma, head and neck, liver or kidney cancer. Sequencing was performed on CD4+ or CD8+ T cells sorted from blood, taken in a trial of the OX40 agonist ivuxolimab.

The CDR3, as DNA: TGTGCCAGCAGGTCGCCGGGACAGTTGTACGAGCAGTACTTC. Protein product: CASRSPGQLYEQYF. The chain links TRBV28 to TRBJ2-7; 7 nucleotides align to TRBD1. In germline, CDR1 is MDHEN, CDR2 SYDVKM. CDR3 length equals 14 residues. The junction had 9 bases not matched to a gene; V was cut back by 6 bases and J by 4 bases.